Included here is one T cell receptor beta chain sequence, with context. Patients in Seattle were enrolled during active infection, then followed longitudinally. The data originate from a study of blood T cell repertoires in COVID-19. Sequencing was performed with immunoSEQ multiplex PCR; in TCRdb, only in-frame clones are kept and a portion is missing. The data hold around 260,000 clones, with about 85% observed a single time. The sample taken for sequencing was peripheral blood. The clonotype originates from a human donor with COVID-19, enrolled during active disease. The donor label of this sample is uncertain.

The CDR3, as DNA: TGTGCCAGTAGTAAGATGGACAGGGAGCGAAATGGCTACACCTTC. Its protein is CASSKMDRERNGYTF. This chain links TRBV19 with TRBJ1-2, with 8 bases aligning to TRBD1. The CDR3 is made up of 15 amino acids. V shed 4 bases and J 6 bases; nucleotides not matched to a gene: 10. Per germline, CDR1 LNHDA and CDR2 SQIVND (reference sequence).